Listed below are T cell receptor beta chains from one sample, sequenced in a study of T cell clones after liver transplantation. Clones were read by immunoSEQ multiplex PCR, and TCRdb kept only the in-frame ones, dropping some. Here the sample spans thousands of clones, approximately 30% being singletons. The antigens for these receptors are not known. Sample: CD8+ T cells from cultured PBMCs. The receptors stem from a human patient who received a liver transplant. Some of the T cells may derive from the graft donor. Both conserved end residues are part of each CDR3. The D gene is left open where the match is weak. Where a row states a size, it is once, few, many or the class of an expanded clone; other rows omit it.

D gene	V gene	J gene	clone size	CDR3 DNA	CDR3 protein
.	TRBV4-3	TRBJ1-5	medium-sized	TGCGCCAGCAGCCCCTGGAGAGGGGCGCAGCCCCAGCATTTT	CASSPWRGAQPQHF
.	TRBV28	TRBJ2-2	medium-sized	TGTGCCAGCAGCTCACTTCGGGAGACCTTGAACACCGGGGAGCTGTTTTTT	CASSSLRETLNTGELFF
.	TRBV5-4	TRBJ1-1	medium-sized	TGTGCCAGCAGCTTGTGGCCAAACACTGAAGCTTTCTTT	CASSLWPNTEAFF
.	TRBV6-1	TRBJ1-1	few	TGTGCCAGCAGTTACCCAGTGTTCTTT	CASSYPVFF
.	TRBV7-6	TRBJ2-7	large	TGTGCCAGCAGCTCCGAGAGGGACGGATACTACGAGCAGTACTTC	CASSSERDGYYEQYF
.	TRBV5-5	TRBJ2-7	.	TGTGCCAGCAGCGCGGGACGTACGGCCTACGAGCAGTACTTC	CASSAGRTAYEQYF
TRBD2	TRBV6-5	TRBJ2-2	few	TGTGCCAGCAGTTACGGAGCGGGAGCGGGCGGGGAGCTGTTTTTT	CASSYGAGAGGELFF
TRBD2	TRBV13	TRBJ2-5	once	TGTGCCAGCAGCCTAGGGGGGACTAGCGGGCCGCAAGAGACCCAGTACTTC	CASSLGGTSGPQETQYF
.	TRBV19	TRBJ2-2	.	TGTGCCAGTAGTACAGGGTATCGGACCGGGGAGCTGTTTTTT	CASSTGYRTGELFF
.	TRBV9	TRBJ1-2	few	TGTGCCAGCAGCGTAGCCACGCCGGGATATGGCTACACCTTC	CASSVATPGYGYTF
.	TRBV11-2	TRBJ2-7	.	TGTGCCAGCAGCTTAGGCCCGAACTCCTACGAGCAGTACTTC	CASSLGPNSYEQYF
.	TRBV28	TRBJ2-6	.	TGTGCCAGCAGTTTGAGGTTCTTGACACAAAGTCGGGCCAACGTCCTGACTTTC	CASSLRFLTQSRANVLTF
TRBD1	TRBV9	TRBJ2-4	.	TGTGCCAGCAGCTCCAACCCCGGGACAGGGGCACATGGCATTCAGTACTTC	CASSSNPGTGAHGIQYF
TRBD1	TRBV9	TRBJ2-7	large	TGTGCCAGCAGCGTAGGGGACAGATCTCCCTACGAGCAGTACTTC	CASSVGDRSPYEQYF
.	TRBV7-9	TRBJ2-7	large	TGTGCCAGCAGCCAGCCGAACAGAGGCTACGAGCAGTACTTC	CASSQPNRGYEQYF
TRBD2	TRBV13	TRBJ2-3	few	TGTGCCAGCAGCCCGACTAGCGGGAGGAACACAGATACGCAGTATTTT	CASSPTSGRNTDTQYF
.	TRBV19	TRBJ1-1	.	TGTGCCAGTAGAATATGGGAGGGGGGGAACACTGAAGCTTTCTTT	CASRIWEGGNTEAFF
.	TRBV19	TRBJ1-5	.	TGTGCCAGTACCTACGGGGCGAGCGGGCAGCCCCAGCATTTT	CASTYGASGQPQHF
.	TRBV13	TRBJ1-5	few	TGTGCCAGCAGCTTTGGGCGGGGCAATCAGCCCCAGCATTTT	CASSFGRGNQPQHF